The next 22 T cell receptor beta chains were all read from a single sample in a study of blood T cell repertoires in COVID-19. The method was immunoSEQ multiplex PCR; TCRdb's version includes in-frame clones alone and lacks a portion of them. Of 200,000 to 250,000 clones in the sample, 80% to 90% are singletons; the top ten hold approximately 2%. Specimen: peripheral blood. The receptors were sampled from a man in his thirties or forties who had recovered from COVID-19.

The chain links TRBV25-1 to TRBJ2-7, with TRBD1 matching over 10 bases. The CDR3 totals 14 residues. V gave up 6 bases and J gave up 5 bases; unmatched junction bases: 7. Germline values: CDR1 MGHDK, CDR2 SYGVNS. Here the CDR3 DNA reads TGTGCCAGCAGCTGGAGACAGGGGGCGGACGAGCAGTACTTC. It is translated as CASSWRQGADEQYF.

This rearrangement joins TRBV6-1 to TRBJ2-3; tentatively, D is TRBD2 (6 bases). CDR1 and CDR2 (germline): MNHNS, SASEGT. The germline V and J ends were trimmed by 3 bases and 1 base, with 17 bases remaining between them. This CDR3 region has 17 residues. The CDR3 DNA follows: TGTGCCAGCAGTGACCCAAGGTCGGGGGTCCGCACAGATACGCAGTATTTT. Translating it yields CASSDPRSGVRTDTQYF.

V usage is TRBV10-2 and J usage is TRBJ2-2; 8 bases are shared with TRBD2. The CDR3 covers 17 residues. Germline CDR1 reads WSHSY; CDR2 reads SAAADI. V dropped 4 bases and J dropped 0; count of bases not matched to a gene: 7. CDR3 sequence reads: CASSGTRLAPNTGELFF. The CDR3 DNA follows: TGCGCCAGCAGTGGAACACGACTAGCGCCGAACACCGGGGAGCTGTTTTTT.

The chain links TRBV7-2 to TRBJ1-6; 10 nucleotides align to TRBD1. The CDR3 is 17 residues long. V shed 5 bases and J 2 bases; nucleotides not matched to a gene: 6. CDR1 SGHTA and CDR2 FQGNSA come from the germline V gene. The CDR3 DNA sequence: TGTGCCAGCAGCCCGAACGGGACAGGGGCCTATAATTCACCCCTCCACTTT. It is translated as CASSPNGTGAYNSPLHF.

The chain has TRBV5-1 and TRBJ1-2; no clear D. This CDR3 has 15 amino acids. V was cut by 7 bases and J by 2 bases, with 18 bases left in between. Germline CDR1 is SGHRS and CDR2 is YFSETQ. In nucleotides, the CDR3 is TGCGCCAGCTTCAGACATTATACAACGAACTATGGCTACACCTTC. Protein: CASFRHYTTNYGYTF.

This sequence joins TRBV10-2 and TRBJ2-2; no firm D call. The CDR3 length is 12 residues. CDR1 WSHSY and CDR2 SAAADI come from the germline V gene. V was shortened by 8 bases and J by 3 bases, with 7 bases between the two germline ends. The chain's CDR3 is CASSPDTGELFF. CDR3 nucleotide sequence: TGCGCCAGCTCCCCTGACACCGGGGAGCTGTTTTTT.

J is TRBJ2-1 and V is TRBV3-1 (or the pseudogene TRBV3-2), with D possibly TRBD1 on 6 matching bases. CDR3 length: 17 residues. Germline loops: CDR1 LGHDT, CDR2 YNNKEL (reference sequence). The V and J ends lost 0 bases and 0 bases respectively, with 12 bases between them. CDR3 sequence (DNA): TGTGCCAGCAGCCAAGATCTGGGCAGGGGCTCCTACAATGAGCAGTTCTTC. Residues: CASSQDLGRGSYNEQFF.

The rearrangement links TRBV4-2 to TRBJ2-1, with D maybe TRBD2 (5 bases). The V gene lost 0 bases and the J gene lost 4 bases, with 10 bases spanning the gap. The germline V gene has CDR1 LGHNA and CDR2 YNFKEQ. CDR3 length: 15 amino acids. The CDR3 DNA sequence: TGTGCCAGCAGCCAAGAGGAGGACCAATACAATGAGCAGTTCTTC. Its translation is CASSQEEDQYNEQFF.

The V call is TRBV7-8, the J call TRBJ2-5; tentative D call: TRBD1 (5 bases). There are 12 residues in the CDR3. Germline CDR1 reads SGHVS; CDR2 reads FQNEAQ. Trimming stripped 5 bases from V and 5 bases from J, with 9 bases between. CDR3 bases: TGTGCCAGCAGCCCGGCAGGGGAGACCCAGTACTTC. It encodes CASSPAGETQYF. Using reference TRBV7-8 and TRBJ2-5 for the parts outside the CDR3, the full variable domain is GAGVSQSPRYKVAKRGQDVALRCDPISGHVSLFWYQQALGQGPEFLTYFQNEAQLDKSGLPSDRFFAERPEGSVSTLKIQRTQQEDSAVYLCASSPAGETQYFGPGTRLLVL.

V usage is TRBV19 and J usage is TRBJ2-3; the D gene is possibly TRBD2 (5 bases). CDR1 is LNHDA, CDR2 SQIVND, per germline (reference sequence). Trimming pared 1 base from V and 1 base from J, leaving 12 bases between. The CDR3 sequence is 16 residues long. The CDR3: CASSIGEPPGTDTQYF. CDR3 nucleotide sequence: TGTGCCAGTAGTATAGGGGAGCCCCCCGGCACAGATACGCAGTATTTT. The complete variable domain, with remaining parts taken from reference TRBV19 and TRBJ2-3, reads DGGITQSPKYLFRKEGQNVTLSCEQNLNHDAMYWYRQDPGQGLRLIYYSQIVNDFQKGDIAEGYSVSREKKESFPLTVTSAQKNPTAFYLCASSIGEPPGTDTQYFGPGTRLTVL.

The V call is TRBV19, the J call TRBJ2-7; 10 bases agree with TRBD1. The ends lost 9 bases at V and 11 bases at J; junction bases unmatched: 13. From germline, CDR1 is LNHDA and CDR2 SQIVND (reference sequence). The CDR3 loop spans 13 amino acids. The CDR3 loop is CASQPGQGTLKYF. The CDR3 region has the DNA TGTGCCAGCCAACCGGGACAGGGGACTCTCAAGTACTTC.

The rearrangement joins TRBV5-1 to TRBJ2-3, with 10 bases aligning to TRBD1. Per the germline V gene, CDR1 is SGHRS and CDR2 is YFSETQ. The CDR3 totals 16 residues. V gave up 3 bases and J gave up 2 bases; unmatched junction bases: 6. CDR3 residues: CASSSPGQGITDTQYF. Written as DNA, the CDR3 is TGCGCCAGCAGCTCCCCGGGACAGGGGATCACAGATACGCAGTATTTT.

The CDR3 DNA sequence: TGCGCCAGCAGCTCTCTCGGGACAGGGGTCAACTATGGCTACACCTTC. The encoded protein is CASSSLGTGVNYGYTF. The V gene is TRBV5-1, the J gene TRBJ1-2; 10 bases line up with TRBD1. The V gene end was trimmed by 3 bases and the J gene end by 2 bases; junction bases not matched to a gene: 7. The CDR3 extends over 16 amino acids. Looked up from germline, CDR1 is SGHRS and CDR2 is YFSETQ.

The chain combines TRBV11-2 with TRBJ1-6; D might be TRBD1 (5 bases). The CDR3 contains 17 residues. V lost 3 bases to trimming and J lost 4 bases, with 16 bases between them. Germline V CDR1 and CDR2: SGHAT, FQNNGV. The CDR3 sequence: CASSFWRDPGYNSPLHF. The CDR3 DNA is TGTGCCAGCAGCTTTTGGCGGGACCCAGGGTATAATTCACCCCTCCACTTT.

This chain uses TRBV19 with TRBJ1-4; 9 nucleotides align to TRBD1. The CDR3 length is 14 residues. The ends lost 5 bases at V and 8 bases at J; junction bases unmatched: 6. Looked up from germline, CDR1 is LNHDA and CDR2 is SQIVND (reference sequence). CDR3 loop: CASSSTGGAEKLFF. CDR3 DNA sequence: TGTGCCAGTAGTTCGACAGGGGGGGCAGAAAAACTGTTTTTT.

This clone was counted a few times. The rearrangement joins TRBV19 to TRBJ1-6; 7 bases agree with TRBD1. The CDR3 length is 15 residues. With 6 bases clipped from V and 6 bases from J, the junction kept 8 bases outside the gene matches. Germline loops: CDR1 LNHDA, CDR2 SQIVND (reference sequence). CDR3 DNA: TGTGCCAGTAGATACCGGGACAGCCTTAATTCACCCCTCCACTTT. Its translation: CASRYRDSLNSPLHF.

This chain uses TRBV7-9 with TRBJ1-4; TRBD1 aligns across 7 bases. Germline V CDR1 and CDR2: SEHNR, FQNEAQ (reference sequence). The CDR3 sequence is 15 residues long. Germline trimming cut 5 bases from V and 8 bases from J; bases unmatched to any gene: 11. CDR3 bases: TGTGCCAGCAGCCCTATAGGGACAGTAAGCGAAAAACTGTTTTTT. This sequence encodes CASSPIGTVSEKLFF. Supplemented by reference TRBV7-9 and TRBJ1-4, the full variable domain reads DTGVSQNPRHKITKRGQNVTFRCDPISEHNRLYWYRQTLGQGPEFLTYFQNEAQLEKSRLLSDRFSAERPKGSFSTLEIQRTEQGDSAMYLCASSPIGTVSEKLFFGSGTQLSVL.

This chain joins TRBV6-5 and TRBJ1-6, with D possibly matching TRBD1 (6 bases). Germline CDR1 is MNHEY and CDR2 is SVGAGI. The V end was cut by 0 bases, the J end by 10 bases, with 10 bases between. CDR3 length: 14 amino acids. CDR3 sequence: CASSYSKGDSPLHF. CDR3 DNA: TGTGCCAGCAGTTACTCGAAGGGGGACTCACCCCTCCACTTT.

The chain recombines TRBV6-2 or TRBV6-3 with TRBJ1-4; weak D call: TRBD1 (6 bases). The CDR3 spans 14 residues. V lost 4 bases, J lost 3 bases, and 9 bases lay in between. Germline values: CDR1 MNHEY, CDR2 SVGEGT. CDR3 in DNA: TGTGCCAGCAGTTCGGACAGTCCTAATGAAAAACTGTTTTTT. This gives the protein CASSSDSPNEKLFF.

In the case of this clone: One end of the junction does not line up with germline, which may come from a read error. The genes are TRBV7-9 and TRBJ2-6, with a possible D match to TRBD2 (5 bases). The CDR3 consists of 13 residues. CDR1 is SEHNR, CDR2 FQNEAQ, per germline (reference sequence). The DNA of the CDR3 is TGTGCCAGCAGCTTATCCGGGGACAACGTCCTGACTTTC. Its translation: CASSLSGDNVLTF.

This clone has only a few counts. The gene calls are TRBV6-1 and TRBJ2-5; 12 bases are a match to TRBD2. V shed 2 bases and J 5 bases; nucleotides not matched to a gene: 3. This CDR3 has 15 amino acids. The germline V gene encodes CDR1 MNHNS and CDR2 SASEGT. CDR3 DNA sequence: TGTGCCAGCAGTGAACTAGCGGGGGGGCTGGAGACCCAGTACTTC. This encodes CASSELAGGLETQYF.

This clone has just a few counts. This chain joins TRBV5-5 and TRBJ1-1, with D perhaps matching TRBD1 (5 bases). The CDR3 has 14 amino acids. Germline V CDR1 and CDR2: SGHKS, YYEKEE (reference sequence). Trimming pared 0 bases from V and 8 bases from J, leaving 14 bases between. The DNA for the CDR3 is TGTGCCAGCAGCTTGGCTGGGACTCCCATCGAAGCTTTCTTT. This encodes CASSLAGTPIEAFF.